This entry lists 13 T cell receptor beta chains sequenced from one sample in a study of control samples from healthy donors and cancer patients. Data came from immunoSEQ multiplex PCR; TCRdb stores just in-frame clones and leaves some out. The table records about 160,000 clones, 96% of them present only once. The sequencing sample was made of blood. The source is a young woman in good health.

This chain links TRBV28 with TRBJ1-5; 7 bases line up with TRBD1. This CDR3 has 15 amino acids. The germline V gene encodes CDR1 MDHEN and CDR2 SYDVKM. The V and J ends lost 10 bases and 0 bases, in that order; junction bases with no gene match: 9. The CDR3 here is CAIHRGRYSNQPQHF. The DNA for the CDR3 is TGTGCCATCCACAGGGGCCGTTATAGCAATCAGCCCCAGCATTTT.

V usage is TRBV2 and J usage is TRBJ1-2; D might be TRBD1 (5 bases). Germline V lookup: CDR1 SNHLY, CDR2 FYNNEI. The CDR3 loop spans 12 amino acids. V lost 8 bases, J lost 8 bases, and 15 bases lay in between. The CDR3 is CASPRGTQGYTF. The CDR3 region has the DNA TGTGCCAGCCCCCGGGGGACCCAAGGCTACACCTTC.

This clone was found a few times. The chain recombines TRBV20-1 with TRBJ1-1, with D uncertain. The CDR3 loop spans 12 amino acids. V lost 3 bases, J lost 2 bases, and 7 bases lay in between. Germline CDR1 reads DFQATT; CDR2 reads SNEGSKA (reference sequence). The CDR3 is CSASSDNTEAFF. The DNA of the CDR3 is TGCAGTGCTAGTTCAGATAACACTGAAGCTTTCTTT.

This sequence joins TRBV3-1 (or the pseudogene TRBV3-2) and TRBJ1-6; 9 positions agree with TRBD1. The CDR3 extends over 14 amino acids. Trimming cost V 2 bases and J 14 bases; bases outside gene matches: 7. CDR1 LGHDT and CDR2 YNNKEL come from the germline V gene (reference sequence). The CDR3 protein is CASSQTGQGNSLHF. CDR3 sequence (DNA): TGTGCCAGCAGCCAAACGGGACAGGGAAATTCCCTCCACTTT.

The V call is TRBV5-4, the J call TRBJ1-2; 7 bases are shared with TRBD1. J was trimmed by 2 bases and V by 4 bases; bases with no gene match: 2. CDR3 length: 13 residues. CDR1 and CDR2 (germline): SGHNT, YYREEE (reference sequence). CDR3: CASSADRNYGYTF. CDR3 coding DNA: TGTGCCAGCAGCGCGGACAGGAACTATGGCTACACCTTC.

The chain carries TRBV5-1 and TRBJ1-1, with unresolved D. CDR3 length equals 15 residues. Germline V gene data show CDR1 as SGHRS and CDR2 as YFSETQ. Trimming stripped 0 bases from V and 3 bases from J, with 12 bases between. The CDR3 here is CASSLAGVEHTEAFF. The DNA for the CDR3 is TGCGCCAGCAGCTTGGCCGGGGTAGAGCACACTGAAGCTTTCTTT.

V usage is TRBV9 and J usage is TRBJ1-1; unclear D gene. CDR1 is SGDLS and CDR2 is YYNGEE in the germline V gene. Trimming stripped 1 base from V and 3 bases from J, with 13 bases between. CDR3 length equals 15 residues. The CDR3 loop is CASSVQPGGYTEAFF. The CDR3 coding sequence is TGTGCCAGCAGCGTACAACCGGGAGGGTACACTGAAGCTTTCTTT. The entire variable domain, with the rest obtained from reference TRBV9 and TRBJ1-1, is as follows: DSGVTQTPKHLITATGQRVTLRCSPRSGDLSVYWYQQSLDQGLQFLIQYYNGEERAKGNILERFSAQQFPDLHSELNLSSLELGDSALYFCASSVQPGGYTEAFFGQGTRLTVV.

The chain has TRBV3-1 (or the pseudogene TRBV3-2) and TRBJ1-2, with 12 bases matching TRBD1. CDR3 size: 16 residues. Germline CDR1 LGHDT, CDR2 YNNKEL (reference sequence). J lost 4 bases, V lost 3 bases, and 6 bases had no gene match. The CDR3 coding sequence is TGTGCCAGCAGCCATTCCGGGACAGGGGGCATCTATGGCTACACCTTC. As protein: CASSHSGTGGIYGYTF.

The chain combines TRBV7-9 with TRBJ2-5; D is perhaps TRBD2 (5 bases). Germline V CDR1 and CDR2: SEHNR, FQNEAQ (reference sequence). This CDR3 is 14 amino acids long. V was pared by 5 bases and J by 5 bases, with 15 bases between. In nucleotides, the CDR3 is TGTGCCAGCAGCCCTTGGACTTCCCGGGAGACCCAGTACTTC. As protein: CASSPWTSRETQYF.

The rearrangement uses TRBV10-3 and TRBJ2-7, with D hard to call. Trimming stripped 8 bases from V and 3 bases from J, with 11 bases between. The germline V gene has CDR1 ENHRY and CDR2 SYGVKD. CDR3 length equals 12 residues. Here the CDR3 reads CAIGLALYEQYF. The DNA of the CDR3 is TGTGCCATCGGGCTGGCCCTCTACGAGCAGTACTTC.

The chain links TRBV7-3 to TRBJ2-3, with D possibly matching TRBD2 (5 bases). V dropped 5 bases and J dropped 0 bases, with 15 bases sitting between them. Per the germline V gene, CDR1 is SGHTA and CDR2 is FQGTGA. CDR3 length: 16 residues. The CDR3: CASSARGAVSTDTQYF. The CDR3 DNA sequence: TGTGCCAGCAGCGCCCGGGGTGCGGTTAGCACAGATACGCAGTATTTT.

This CDR3 reads CASSQNRGSNQPQHF. The CDR3 DNA follows: TGTGCCAGCAGTCAAAACAGGGGTAGCAATCAGCCCCAGCATTTT. V is TRBV6-6 and J is TRBJ1-5; 7 positions agree with TRBD1. The trim removed 5 bases at V and 0 bases at J, leaving 4 bases unmatched. Per the germline V gene, CDR1 is MNHNY and CDR2 is SVGAGI (reference sequence). The CDR3 has 15 amino acids.

The chain carries TRBV9 and TRBJ2-2; tentative D call: TRBD2 (5 bases). CDR1 and CDR2 from the germline V gene are SGDLS and YYNGEE. CDR3 length: 16 amino acids. V dropped 0 bases and J dropped 0 bases, with 9 bases sitting between them. The CDR3 is CASSVEEAPNTGELFF. The CDR3 nucleotides are TGTGCCAGCAGCGTAGAGGAGGCTCCGAACACCGGGGAGCTGTTTTTT.